The 25 T cell receptor beta chains below come from one sample, sequenced in a study of cytomegalovirus exposure and HLA in healthy donors. This PCR relied on a set of 60 Vbeta primers and 13 Jbeta primers. Generated by immunoSEQ multiplex PCR, the TCRdb table keeps only in-frame clones and is missing some. The table includes 82,000 or so clones, 9.5% to 13% detected once. The source material was PBMCs. The receptors stem from a man between 60 and 75 years old in good health and CMV-seropositive.

V gene TRBV6-1 combines with J gene TRBJ2-1, with D possibly TRBD1 on 6 matching bases. Trimming removed 0 bases from V and 2 bases from J, with 11 bases in between. The CDR3 runs to 16 residues. CDR1 and CDR2 from the germline V gene are MNHNS and SASEGT. The CDR3 nucleotides are TGTGCCAGCAGTGAAGCGTGGGGGCACCCCTACAATGAGCAGTTCTTC. Its translation: CASSEAWGHPYNEQFF.

This clone has a handful of counts. The genes are TRBV7-9 and TRBJ2-5; D might be TRBD1 (5 bases). Germline V CDR1 and CDR2: SEHNR, FQNEAQ (reference sequence). V lost 1 base to trimming and J lost 4 bases, with 7 bases between them. The CDR3 is made up of 13 amino acids. The CDR3 reads CASSLVGLETQYF. The CDR3 coding sequence is TGTGCCAGCAGCTTAGTGGGGCTAGAGACCCAGTACTTC. Combining the CDR3 with reference TRBV7-9 and TRBJ2-5 gives the whole variable domain DTGVSQNPRHKITKRGQNVTFRCDPISEHNRLYWYRQTLGQGPEFLTYFQNEAQLEKSRLLSDRFSAERPKGSFSTLEIQRTEQGDSAMYLCASSLVGLETQYFGPGTRLLVL.

This clone was picked up a small number of times. The gene calls are TRBV9 and TRBJ1-1; D not resolved. This CDR3 has 14 amino acids. Germline V gives CDR1 SGDLS, CDR2 YYNGEE. Deletions cut 0 bases from V and 1 base from J, with 7 bases between. The CDR3: CASSVGAGNTEAFF. DNA for the CDR3: TGTGCCAGCAGCGTAGGAGCCGGGAACACTGAAGCTTTCTTT.

This clone was found a few times. This chain uses TRBV6-6 with TRBJ2-7; TRBD1 matches 8 bases. J gave up 7 bases and V 2 bases, and 7 bases lay outside the gene matches. The germline gives CDR1 MNHNY, CDR2 SVGAGI (reference sequence). The CDR3 is made up of 14 amino acids. CDR3 in DNA: TGTGCCAGCAGTTACCACCCAGGGGGCTTGGAGCAGTACGTC. Protein sequence: CASSYHPGGLEQYV.

This clone was detected a few times. This sequence joins TRBV19 and TRBJ1-5; D gene unclear. The CDR3 spans 15 residues. The germline CDR1 and CDR2 sequences are LNHDA and SQIVND (reference sequence). V shed 1 base and J shed 3 bases, with 10 bases lying between them. The CDR3 DNA is TGTGCCAGTAGTATAGCTTCAGCGTTCAATCAGCCCCAGCATTTT. It specifies CASSIASAFNQPQHF.

This clone was counted between two and nine times. V gene TRBV30 combines with J gene TRBJ1-1; tentatively, D is TRBD1 (5 bases). The CDR3 is 14 amino acids. Germline CDR1 is GTSNPN and CDR2 is SVGIG (reference sequence). Trimming pared 5 bases from V and 6 bases from J, leaving 19 bases between. Written as DNA, the CDR3 is TGTGCCTGGGCCCGGGGGGGATTCTTACCTGAAGCTTTCTTT. Translated, it gives CAWARGGFLPEAFF.

The sample holds a few counts of this clone. The chain combines TRBV19 with TRBJ1-5; D is possibly TRBD1 (5 bases). V lost 7 bases to trimming and J lost 7 bases, with 20 bases between them. The CDR3 covers 15 residues. Germline CDR1 and CDR2: LNHDA and SQIVND (reference sequence). This CDR3 is CASKVGPGDGQPQHF. The CDR3 DNA reads as TGTGCCAGTAAGGTAGGACCGGGGGATGGCCAGCCCCAGCATTTT. The full variable domain, in which reference TRBV19 and TRBJ1-5 provide the parts outside the CDR3, is DGGITQSPKYLFRKEGQNVTLSCEQNLNHDAMYWYRQDPGQGLRLIYYSQIVNDFQKGDIAEGYSVSREKKESFPLTVTSAQKNPTAFYLCASKVGPGDGQPQHFGDGTRLSIL.

This clone appeared a few times. The J gene is TRBJ1-4, the V gene TRBV9; tentatively, D is TRBD1 (5 bases). Trimming pared 3 bases from V and 6 bases from J, leaving 12 bases between. The CDR3 has 14 amino acids. CDR1 SGDLS and CDR2 YYNGEE come from the germline V gene. The CDR3 DNA reads TGTGCCAGCAGCGACGGGGGGTCGGATGAAAAACTGTTTTTT. This translates into CASSDGGSDEKLFF.

This clone was counted a few times. The chain is built from TRBV19 and TRBJ1-5; D gene ambiguous. The CDR3 loop spans 15 amino acids. The germline V gene has CDR1 LNHDA and CDR2 SQIVND (reference sequence). V lost 6 bases to trimming and J lost 0 bases, with 12 bases between them. DNA of the CDR3: TGTGCCAGTAGGGACTTCTTGAATAGCAATCAGCCCCAGCATTTT. Amino acids: CASRDFLNSNQPQHF.

This clone was seen only a few times. Written as DNA, the CDR3 is TGTGCCAGCAGCCCGGGACTAGCGGGGGGTATCCAAGAGACCCAGTACTTC. Its protein product is CASSPGLAGGIQETQYF. The chain has TRBV4-2 and TRBJ2-5; 15 nucleotides match TRBD2. Germline CDR1 LGHNA, CDR2 YNFKEQ. Trimming at V came to 4 bases and at J to 1 base, leaving 4 bases not matched to a gene. The CDR3 consists of 17 residues.

V and J are TRBV4-2 and TRBJ2-3; 8 bases agree with TRBD2. Germline CDR1 and CDR2: LGHNA and YNFKEQ. The ends lost 1 base at V and 6 bases at J; junction bases unmatched: 12. The CDR3 totals 17 residues. The CDR3 region is CASSQASGGPYSDTQYF. CDR3 nucleotides: TGTGCCAGCAGCCAAGCGAGCGGGGGCCCATACTCCGATACGCAGTATTTT.

There are a few counts of this clone. The chain links TRBV27 to TRBJ1-5; no clear D. The V gene lost 3 bases and the J gene lost 5 bases, with 8 bases spanning the gap. CDR1 and CDR2 from the germline V gene are MNHEY and SMNVEV (reference sequence). This CDR3 comprises 13 residues. The CDR3 protein is CASSFARDQPQHF. The CDR3 DNA follows: TGTGCCAGCAGTTTCGCTCGGGATCAGCCCCAGCATTTT.

This clone showed up just a few times. CDR3 in amino acids: CASSPQGVGNQPQHF. CDR3 DNA sequence: TGTGCCAGCAGCCCCCAGGGGGTGGGCAATCAGCCCCAGCATTTT. The chain employs TRBV6-1 and TRBJ1-5; 7 bases align to TRBD1. Germline loops: CDR1 MNHNS, CDR2 SASEGT. With V trimmed by 6 bases and J by 2 bases, 7 bases remained unmatched. CDR3 length: 15 residues.

This clone occurred a few times. The chain has TRBV6-5 and TRBJ2-2, with 8 bases aligning to TRBD2. Germline trimming cut 0 bases from V and 4 bases from J; bases unmatched to any gene: 4. The CDR3 has 16 amino acids. Germline V gene data show CDR1 as MNHEY and CDR2 as SVGAGI. The CDR3 DNA is TGTGCCAGCAGTTACTCACCTAGCGGGCTCACCGGGGAGCTGTTTTTT. As protein: CASSYSPSGLTGELFF.

V usage is TRBV27 and J usage is TRBJ1-2, with TRBD1 identical over 9 bases. The V and J ends lost 5 bases and 6 bases, in that order; junction bases with no gene match: 19. Per germline, CDR1 MNHEY and CDR2 SMNVEV (reference sequence). This CDR3 has 18 residues. CDR3 amino acids: CASSPTFNTGTGSNGYTF. The CDR3 nucleotides read TGTGCCAGCAGTCCAACATTTAATACCGGGACAGGGTCAAATGGCTACACCTTC.

This clone was picked up a small number of times. The chain recombines TRBV28 with TRBJ1-5; 8 positions agree with TRBD1. This CDR3 spans 14 amino acids. CDR1 and CDR2 from the germline V gene are MDHEN and SYDVKM. V trimming: 5 bases; J trimming: 15 bases; junction bases outside the gene matches: 15. The CDR3 DNA is TGTGCCAGCAGTCCCGTTCGGGGACAGGCTACCTGGCATTTT. Translating it yields CASSPVRGQATWHF. Using reference TRBV28 and TRBJ1-5 for the parts outside the CDR3, the full variable domain is DVKVTQSSRYLVKRTGEKVFLECVQDMDHENMFWYRQDPGLGLRLIYFSYDVKMKEKGDIPEGYSVSREKKERFSLILESASTNQTSMYLCASSPVRGQATWHFGDGTRLSIL.

A few counts support this clone. The chain combines TRBV30 with TRBJ2-6, with 12 bases fitting TRBD1. The germline CDR1 and CDR2 sequences are GTSNPN and SVGIG (reference sequence). With V trimmed by 3 bases and J by 5 bases, 8 bases remained unmatched. This CDR3 is built from 17 residues. The CDR3 reads CAWRGQGALAWANVLTF. The CDR3 DNA follows: TGTGCCTGGAGGGGACAGGGGGCGCTGGCCTGGGCCAACGTCCTGACTTTC.

The chain couples TRBV7-6 to TRBJ2-7; D is perhaps TRBD1 (6 bases). The CDR3 is 16 residues long. The V gene's germline CDR1 is SGHVS and CDR2 FNYEAQ. The V gene lost 6 bases and the J gene lost 4 bases, with 22 bases spanning the gap. CDR3 DNA: TGTGCCAGCAGTGAAGCGGAAGGGACACAACGATACGAGCAGTACGTC. Its translation is CASSEAEGTQRYEQYV.

This chain joins TRBV7-2 and TRBJ2-5; 9 bases match TRBD2. With 0 bases clipped from V and 5 bases from J, the junction kept 13 bases outside the gene matches. Germline V gene sequence: CDR1 SGHTA, CDR2 FQGNSA. The CDR3 extends over 18 amino acids. CDR3 protein: CASSLAGGVAGGRETQYF. The CDR3 DNA sequence: TGTGCCAGCAGCTTAGCAGGAGGAGTGGCGGGAGGGCGGGAGACCCAGTACTTC. Full variable domain (remainder filled in from reference TRBV7-2 and TRBJ2-5): GAGVSQSPSNKVTEKGKDVELRCDPISGHTALYWYRQSLGQGLEFLIYFQGNSAPDKSGLPSDRFSAERTGGSVSTLTIQRTQQEDSAVYLCASSLAGGVAGGRETQYFGPGTRLLVL.

CDR3 in DNA: TGTGCCAGTAGTATAGCGGGGGGCGGCCTTGCTTTCTTT. It specifies CASSIAGGGLAFF. The chain has TRBV19 and TRBJ1-1; a possible D gene is TRBD1 (6 bases). Germline values: CDR1 LNHDA, CDR2 SQIVND (reference sequence). The CDR3 extends over 13 amino acids. V lost 1 base and J lost 11, with 14 bases in between.

This clone showed up just a few times. The chain joins TRBV7-2 to TRBJ2-3, with 8 bases lining up with TRBD2. CDR1 and CDR2 (germline): SGHTA, FQGNSA. J gave up 6 bases and V 2 bases, and 13 bases lay outside the gene matches. This CDR3 comprises 17 residues. CDR3 sequence: CASSLSQAGVVPDTQYF. The CDR3 DNA reads TGTGCCAGCAGCTTAAGCCAAGCGGGGGTCGTACCGGATACGCAGTATTTT.

This clone has a handful of counts. J is TRBJ1-6 and V is TRBV11-3; TRBD1 might be the D (5 bases). The CDR3 is made up of 15 amino acids. Per the germline V gene, CDR1 is SGHNT and CDR2 is YENEEA. Trimming removed 5 bases at V and 6 bases at J, with 14 bases between. The CDR3 DNA sequence: TGTGCCAGCAGCGACGGACACGACGCTAATTCACCCCTCCACTTT. Translated: CASSDGHDANSPLHF.

The chain joins TRBV5-6 to TRBJ2-2, with 9 bases that match TRBD2. The CDR3 spans 17 residues. Per germline, CDR1 SGHDT and CDR2 YYEEEE. The junction had 7 bases not matched to a gene; V was cut back by 3 bases and J by 1 base. The CDR3, as DNA: TGTGCCAGCAGCTCACCGGGACTAGCAGAGAACACCGGGGAGCTGTTTTTT. Amino acid sequence: CASSSPGLAENTGELFF.

This clone was detected many times. The chain combines TRBV6-4 with TRBJ1-1; a weak D match, TRBD1 (6 bases). The V gene's germline CDR1 is MRHNA and CDR2 SNTAGT. The CDR3 sequence is 14 residues long. Trimming removed 3 bases from V and 1 base from J, with 9 bases in between. CDR3 loop: CASSEWTENTEAFF. DNA of the CDR3: TGTGCCAGCAGTGAATGGACAGAGAACACTGAAGCTTTCTTT.

In this sample, this clone turned up a few times. V usage is TRBV6-6 and J usage is TRBJ1-5; 9 nucleotides match TRBD1. The CDR3 totals 16 residues. Germline V gene sequence: CDR1 MNHNY, CDR2 SVGAGI (reference sequence). Trimming cost V 2 bases and J 4 bases; bases outside gene matches: 6. The DNA for the CDR3 is TGTGCCAGCAGTTACCGGGACAGGGCCAGGAATCAGCCCCAGCATTTT. It yields the protein CASSYRDRARNQPQHF.